This TCR beta chain was recorded in a study of blood T cells in healthy people across ages. Study outcomes and limitations: Per million T cells, TCR beta diversity dropped about linearly as age rose.

Trimming cost V 3 bases and J 0 bases, with 8 bases left between them. Looked up from germline, CDR1 is LNHDA and CDR2 is SQIVND (reference sequence). There are 14 residues in the CDR3. As concerns this clonotype: Its antigen is not known.

Through a sample-barcoded 5' primer and a J-beta primer mix, a second PCR was run for about 6 to 11 cycles. TCRdb re-derived calls from the 5' RACE reads in MiXCR, one entry per CDR3 protein. Among roughly 1,800,000 distinct CDR3 sequences listed, just under 50% were seen once. Sequencing input: blood. The receptor was derived from a woman aged 40 to 50 in good health. The chain links TRBV19 to TRBJ1-1, with D perhaps matching TRBD1 (6 bases). This chain's CDR3 is CASSIGGLNTEAFF. The CDR3 nucleotides are TGTGCCAGTAGTATCGGGGGGCTGAACACTGAAGCTTTCTTT.